This T cell receptor (beta chain) was observed in a study of T-cell memory formation after mild COVID-19. At the level of the study: TCR clusters were largely donor specific. The study, taken as a whole, reports: Later expanders leaned toward CD4+, whereas clones contracting from day 15 to 85 were balanced CD4/CD8.

This clonotype was seen more than once but under ten times. Its antigen is currently unknown. Constant-segment-primed 5'RACE gave TCR alpha and TCR beta cDNA libraries with sample barcodes and UMIs. TCRdb recomputed calls from the 5' RACE reads with MiXCR, one row per CDR3 protein. The repertoire holds 350,000 to 450,000 distinct CDR3 sequences, with 20% as singletons. The CDR3 covers 13 residues. Germline CDR1 reads SGHTA; CDR2 reads FQGTGA. V lost 6 bases and J lost 6, with 13 bases in between. This receptor was identified in an adult woman who had mild COVID-19 (a few samples of this study predate the infection). Cell type and time point are not known. The chain couples TRBV7-3 to TRBJ2-3; no clear D gene. The specimen sequenced was PBMCs or a T cell subset sorted from them (not recorded which). The CDR3 reads CASSGLEYDTQYF. In DNA, the CDR3 is TGTGCCAGCAGTGGGCTAGAGTATGATACGCAGTATTTT.